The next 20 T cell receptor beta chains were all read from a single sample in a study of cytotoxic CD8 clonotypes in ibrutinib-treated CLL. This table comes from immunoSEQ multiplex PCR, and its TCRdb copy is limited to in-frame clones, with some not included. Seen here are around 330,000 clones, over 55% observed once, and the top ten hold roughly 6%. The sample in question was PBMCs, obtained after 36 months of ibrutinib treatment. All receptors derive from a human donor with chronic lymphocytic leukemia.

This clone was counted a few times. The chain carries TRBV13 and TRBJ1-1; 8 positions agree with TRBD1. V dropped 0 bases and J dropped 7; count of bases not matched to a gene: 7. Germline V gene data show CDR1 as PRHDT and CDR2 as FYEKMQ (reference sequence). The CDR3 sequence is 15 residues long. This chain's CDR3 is CASSLGPQGAGEAFF. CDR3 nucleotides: TGTGCCAGCAGCTTAGGTCCGCAGGGGGCTGGTGAAGCTTTCTTT.

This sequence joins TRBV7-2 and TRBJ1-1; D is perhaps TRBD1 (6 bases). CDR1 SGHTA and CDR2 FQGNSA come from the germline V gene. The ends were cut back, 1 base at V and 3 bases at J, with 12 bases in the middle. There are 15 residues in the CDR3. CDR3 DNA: TGTGCCAGCAGCTTAGGGCTGGGGGCGGACACTGAAGCTTTCTTT. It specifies CASSLGLGADTEAFF.

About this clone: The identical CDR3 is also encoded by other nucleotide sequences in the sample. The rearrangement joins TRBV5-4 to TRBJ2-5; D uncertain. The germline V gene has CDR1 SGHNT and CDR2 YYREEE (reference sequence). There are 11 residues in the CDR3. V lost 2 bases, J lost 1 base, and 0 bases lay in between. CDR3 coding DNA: TGTGCCAGCAGCTTCCAAGAGACCCAGTACTTC. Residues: CASSFQETQYF.

The CDR3 loop is CASSQSAEEAGYTF. As DNA, the CDR3 is TGCGCCAGCAGTCAATCGGCGGAGGAGGCTGGCTACACCTTC. The rearrangement uses TRBV23-1 and TRBJ1-2; D unresolved. TRBV23-1 is labeled an ORF, and its function is uncertain. CDR3 length: 14 amino acids. Trimming removed 0 bases at V and 7 bases at J, with 12 bases between.

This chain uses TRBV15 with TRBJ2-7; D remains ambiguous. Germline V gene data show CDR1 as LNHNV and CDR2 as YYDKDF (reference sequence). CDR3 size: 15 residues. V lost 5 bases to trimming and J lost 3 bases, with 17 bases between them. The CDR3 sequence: CATSFNGRPSYEQYF. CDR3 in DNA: TGTGCCACCAGCTTCAATGGACGGCCCAGCTACGAGCAGTACTTC.

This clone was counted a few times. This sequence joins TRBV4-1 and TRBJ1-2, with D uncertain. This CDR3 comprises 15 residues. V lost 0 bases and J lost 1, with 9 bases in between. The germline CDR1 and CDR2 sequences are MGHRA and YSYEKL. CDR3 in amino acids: CASSQDYSFNYGYTF. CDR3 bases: TGCGCCAGCAGCCAAGATTACAGCTTTAACTATGGCTACACCTTC.

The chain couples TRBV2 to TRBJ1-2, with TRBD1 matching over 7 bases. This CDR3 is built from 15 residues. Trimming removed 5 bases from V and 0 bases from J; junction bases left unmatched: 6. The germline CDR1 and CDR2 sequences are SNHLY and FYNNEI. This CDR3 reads CASSNRDSTNYGYTF. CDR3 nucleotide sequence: TGTGCCAGCAGTAATAGGGACAGCACTAACTATGGCTACACCTTC.

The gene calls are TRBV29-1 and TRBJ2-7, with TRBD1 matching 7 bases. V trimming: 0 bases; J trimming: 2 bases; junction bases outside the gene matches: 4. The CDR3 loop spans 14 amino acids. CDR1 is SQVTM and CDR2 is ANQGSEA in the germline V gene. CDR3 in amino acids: CSVEDRGQPYEQYF. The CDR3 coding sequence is TGCAGCGTTGAAGATCGGGGACAGCCCTACGAGCAGTACTTC.

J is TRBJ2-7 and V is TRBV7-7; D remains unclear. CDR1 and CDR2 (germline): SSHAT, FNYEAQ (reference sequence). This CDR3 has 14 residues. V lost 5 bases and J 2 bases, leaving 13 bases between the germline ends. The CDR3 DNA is TGTGCCAGCAGCCCTCGTTTGGGAACCTACGAGCAGTACTTC. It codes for CASSPRLGTYEQYF. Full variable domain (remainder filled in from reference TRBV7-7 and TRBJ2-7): GAGVSQSPRYKVTKRGQDVTLRCDPISSHATLYWYQQALGQGPEFLTYFNYEAQPDKSGLPSDRFSAERPEGSISTLTIQRTEQRDSAMYRCASSPRLGTYEQYFGPGTRLTVT.

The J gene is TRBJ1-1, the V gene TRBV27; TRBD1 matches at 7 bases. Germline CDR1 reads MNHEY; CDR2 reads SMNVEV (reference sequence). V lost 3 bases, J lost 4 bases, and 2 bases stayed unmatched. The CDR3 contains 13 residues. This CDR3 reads CASSLTGRTEAFF. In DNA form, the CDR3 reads TGTGCCAGCAGTTTGACAGGGCGCACTGAAGCTTTCTTT.

This chain's CDR3 is CASSYWGKRSYEQYF. CDR3 nucleotides: TGTGCCAGCAGTTACTGGGGGAAGAGGTCCTACGAGCAGTACTTC. The rearrangement uses TRBV6-5 and TRBJ2-7; D is possibly TRBD1 or TRBD2 (5 bases each). Trimming pared 1 base from V and 1 base from J, leaving 11 bases between. The CDR3 spans 15 residues. Germline V gene sequence: CDR1 MNHEY, CDR2 SVGAGI.

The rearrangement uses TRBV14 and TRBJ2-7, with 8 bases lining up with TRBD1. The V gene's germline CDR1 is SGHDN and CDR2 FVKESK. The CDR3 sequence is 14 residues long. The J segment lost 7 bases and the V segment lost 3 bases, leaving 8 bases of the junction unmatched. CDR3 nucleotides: TGTGCCAGCAGCCATCTAAGGACAGGGAATGAGCAGTACTTC. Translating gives CASSHLRTGNEQYF.

Here the CDR3 reads CASSVVLALPSTDTQYF. CDR3 nucleotides: TGTGCCAGCAGTGTGGTCTTGGCGCTCCCTAGCACAGATACGCAGTATTTT. The chain employs TRBV28 and TRBJ2-3, with no clear D. This CDR3 contains 17 residues. Trimming left V 5 bases short and J 0 bases short, with 18 bases between. Germline assignment: CDR1 MDHEN and CDR2 SYDVKM.

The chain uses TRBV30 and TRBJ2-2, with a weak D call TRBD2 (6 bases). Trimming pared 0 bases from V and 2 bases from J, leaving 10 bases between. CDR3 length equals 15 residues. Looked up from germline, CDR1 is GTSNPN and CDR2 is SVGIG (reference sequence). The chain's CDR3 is CAWSVGTANTGELFF. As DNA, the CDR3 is TGTGCCTGGAGTGTAGGGACTGCAAACACCGGGGAGCTGTTTTTT.

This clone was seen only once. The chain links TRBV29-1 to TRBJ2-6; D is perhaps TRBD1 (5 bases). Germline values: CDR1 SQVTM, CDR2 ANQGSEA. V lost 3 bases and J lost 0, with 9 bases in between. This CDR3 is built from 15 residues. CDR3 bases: TGCAGCGTTGAGGGGCGGTCCTCTGGGGCCAACGTCCTGACTTTC. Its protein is CSVEGRSSGANVLTF.

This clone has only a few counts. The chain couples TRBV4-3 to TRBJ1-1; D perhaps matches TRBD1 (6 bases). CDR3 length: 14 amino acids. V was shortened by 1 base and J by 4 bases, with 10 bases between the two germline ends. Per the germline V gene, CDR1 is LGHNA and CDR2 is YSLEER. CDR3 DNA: TGCGCCAGCAGCCAAGTGAGGGGGGGCACTGAAGCTTTCTTT. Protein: CASSQVRGGTEAFF.

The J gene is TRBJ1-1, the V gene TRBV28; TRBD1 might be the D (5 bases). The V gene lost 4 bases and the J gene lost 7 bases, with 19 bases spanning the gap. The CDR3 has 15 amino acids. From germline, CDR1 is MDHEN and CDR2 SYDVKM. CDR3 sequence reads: CASSWPGQGGVEAFF. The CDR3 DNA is TGTGCCAGCAGTTGGCCGGGGCAGGGTGGCGTTGAAGCTTTCTTT.

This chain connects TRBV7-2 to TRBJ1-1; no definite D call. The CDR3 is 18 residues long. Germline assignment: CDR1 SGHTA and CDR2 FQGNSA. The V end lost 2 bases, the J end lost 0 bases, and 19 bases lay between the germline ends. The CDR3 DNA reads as TGTGCCAGCAGCTTATCCGTCTCTAGTCCCTTGTTGAACACTGAAGCTTTCTTT. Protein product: CASSLSVSSPLLNTEAFF.

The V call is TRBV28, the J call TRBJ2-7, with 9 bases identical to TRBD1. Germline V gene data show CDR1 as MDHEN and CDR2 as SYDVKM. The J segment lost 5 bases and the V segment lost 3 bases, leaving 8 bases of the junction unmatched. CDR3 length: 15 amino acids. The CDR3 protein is CASSLTGGNVHEQYF. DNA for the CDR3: TGTGCCAGCAGTTTGACAGGGGGTAACGTCCACGAGCAGTACTTC. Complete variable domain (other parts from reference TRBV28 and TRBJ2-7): DVKVTQSSRYLVKRTGEKVFLECVQDMDHENMFWYRQDPGLGLRLIYFSYDVKMKEKGDIPEGYSVSREKKERFSLILESASTNQTSMYLCASSLTGGNVHEQYFGPGTRLTVT.

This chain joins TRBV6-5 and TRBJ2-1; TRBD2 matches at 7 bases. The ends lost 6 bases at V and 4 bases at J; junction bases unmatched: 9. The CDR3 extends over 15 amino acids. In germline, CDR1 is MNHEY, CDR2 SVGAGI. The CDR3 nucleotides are TGTGCCAGCAGACGCAGCGGGAACTGGTACAATGAGCAGTTCTTC. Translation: CASRRSGNWYNEQFF.